The entry below describes one T cell receptor (beta chain). Its antigen remains unidentified. No base qualities exist here, and no much larger clone lies one base off it. The data are from a study of T cell responses to AZD1222 COVID-19 vaccine (dated by TCRdb to the early 2020s). Notes on the research overall: Because spike-specific TCR depth and breadth did not differ between the two schedules, AZD1222 recipients who got a second dose at roughly 4 weeks were pooled with those who got a second dose at roughly 12 weeks. A total of approximately 230 trial participants underwent TCR sequencing, of whom about 210 received two doses of AZD1222 and around 26 received two doses of the MenACWY control vaccine. Trial participants were enrolled by age into subgroups of 18-55, 56-69 and 70-plus years, and 148, 28 and 57 TCR-sequenced participants, respectively, were included in these subgroups.

The full study reports these points: Only a handful of AZD1222 recipients were SARS-CoV-2 seropositive at baseline, limiting conclusions about previously exposed vaccinees. Spike-specific TCR breadth and depth rose significantly after two AZD1222 doses compared with day 0 and with MenACWY recipients. Vaccine-associated CD4 TCRs spanned the whole spike protein, with dominant responses in regions 160-218 and 743-854. Most participants were white British and females outnumbered males, and the authors suggested that clonal diversity may have been underestimated. In the small 56-69-year group, the increase in depth fell short of significance, most likely because of low power. Because no day 14 peak-response samples were available, the repertoires could be characterized only after the peak T cell response. Nearly half of unique spike-specific TCRs reportedly recognized epitopes outside regions mutated in the B.1.351 and B.1.1.7 variants.

The CDR1 and CDR2 encoded by the germline V gene are MNHEY and SVGAGI. The CDR3, cysteine through phenylalanine, is 13 amino acids long. CDR3 DNA is the only sequence kept; it has 39 bases, read in frame from the first base. V and J lose 5 bases and 4 bases, and a span of 11 bases separates them. Reading the label with the study, this specimen's time point is: baseline before first vaccination. The vaccinee samples were drawn from two UK trials, COV001 and COV002, one of which was a single-blind randomized controlled phase 2/3 trial testing AZD1222 (ChAdOx1 nCoV-19) in healthy adults. For TCRbeta chain sequencing, PBMC samples from trial participants were taken at day 0 and at day 28 after the second dose. The CDR3 regions of human TCRbeta chains were analyzed by immunosequencing. The authors' analysis ran thus. TCRs in the repertoires were matched against a reference library of SARS-CoV-2-specific TCRs that had been generated with the MIRA antigen-specificity platform. Breadth was defined as the fraction of unique TCRs that were SARS-CoV-2-associated. Depth was defined as the fraction of total T cells that were SARS-CoV-2-associated. Using the MIRA data, each spike-specific TCR was assigned both to the spike region to which the TCR was reactive and to a CD4 or CD8 class. Log10-transformed breadth and depth values were compared by one-way ANOVA with Sidak's multiple comparisons tests. The immuneACCESS repertoire file appears here via TCRdb, limited to in-frame rearrangements. These files lack a portion of the clones; in checked studies, under half of the deficit traces to unresolved V genes, and the cause of the others is not known. The V and J calls and the clone size are those of that table, but D and trimming were determined from the DNA. The sample yields roughly 140,000 clones; around 91% were counted once. The ten largest make up 5.2% of the sample.

The chain joins TRBV6-5 to TRBJ1-2; TRBD1 is possibly the D segment (6 matching bases). The receptor's source is an adult in good health. This material consisted of peripheral blood, taken on day 0 of AZD1222 vaccination. The encoded CDR3 is CASSTQGAYGYTF. The bases read TGTGCCAGCAGTACACAGGGTGCCTATGGCTACACCTTC.